This T cell receptor (beta chain) was sequenced during a study of post-analysis software for immune sequencing data. The authors incorporated unique molecular identifiers into the TCR beta cDNA libraries. TCRdb called the PCR reads again in MiXCR, with one record for every CDR3 protein. The sample has about 460,000 distinct CDR3 sequences, around 40% seen once; the top ten hold around 10%. Germline CDR1 is SGHTA and CDR2 is FQGTGA. This CDR3 is 16 amino acids long. The ends lost 5 bases at V and 3 bases at J; junction bases unmatched: 10. Note on this clonotype: The antigen remains undetermined.

Study-wide results and limits: TRBV5-6, TRBV5-1 and TRBV20-1 were among 4 or 5 TRBV segments more frequent in patients than controls.

Input material: blood. The sequence was obtained from a girl between 10 and 17 years old with multiple sclerosis. This chain connects TRBV7-3 to TRBJ2-7, with 10 positions matching TRBD2. The DNA of the CDR3 is TGTGCCAGCAGCCTAAGCTACTCTAGCGGGAGCTACGAGCAGTACTTC. As protein: CASSLSYSSGSYEQYF.